The 28 T cell receptor beta chains in this list originate from one sample, sequenced in a study of PD-L1 blockade in urothelial cancer. The table came from immunoSEQ multiplex PCR; TCRdb's copy has only in-frame clones and leaves some out. The table lists tens of thousands of clones, roughly 90% of them singletons, with approximately 5% in the top ten. The time point here: pretreatment peripheral blood. The sample consisted of PBMCs, taken around atezolizumab (anti-PD-L1) treatment. The receptors stem from an older man with urothelial cancer.

CDR3 residues: CASSRDRRNQETQYF. Here the CDR3 DNA reads TGTGCCAGCAGCCGGGACAGACGCAACCAAGAGACCCAGTACTTC. The gene calls are TRBV5-4 and TRBJ2-5; 7 nucleotides agree with TRBD1. Germline V gene sequence: CDR1 SGHNT, CDR2 YYREEE (reference sequence). The CDR3 covers 15 residues. The junction had 6 bases not matched to a gene; V was cut back by 4 bases and J by 0 bases.

The chain has TRBV19 and TRBJ2-7; D might be TRBD2 (5 bases). V was trimmed by 4 bases and J by 2 bases, leaving 12 bases between them. CDR1 and CDR2 (germline): LNHDA, SQIVND (reference sequence). This CDR3 is 14 amino acids long. The CDR3 region is CASSTRHGAYEQYF. The DNA for the CDR3 is TGTGCCAGTAGTACCCGACACGGGGCCTACGAGCAGTACTTC.

This chain joins TRBV11-2 and TRBJ2-3; D gene uncertain. The CDR3 is 12 amino acids. Germline CDR1 and CDR2: SGHAT and FQNNGV. V was shortened by 5 bases and J by 4 bases, with 7 bases between the two germline ends. The CDR3 sequence is CASSLQSDTQYF. For the CDR3, the DNA is TGTGCCAGCAGCCTTCAGTCAGATACGCAGTATTTT.

CDR3 region: CASSPRDRERNEKLFF. For the CDR3, the DNA is TGTGCCAGCAGCCCTCGGGACAGGGAGAGGAATGAAAAACTGTTTTTT. The gene calls are TRBV9 and TRBJ1-4; TRBD1 matches at 9 bases. The germline V gene has CDR1 SGDLS and CDR2 YYNGEE. The CDR3 is 16 residues long. The junction had 9 bases not matched to a gene; V was cut back by 4 bases and J by 5 bases.

The chain uses TRBV20-1 and TRBJ1-1; D unresolved. Germline V CDR1 and CDR2: DFQATT, SNEGSKA (reference sequence). There are 11 residues in the CDR3. The V end lost 2 bases, the J end lost 8 bases, and 9 bases lay between the germline ends. The CDR3 DNA sequence: TGCAGTGCTAGAAGGCCGGGGGAAGCTTTCTTT. This codes for CSARRPGEAFF.

The chain links TRBV5-1 to TRBJ1-4; D uncertain. CDR1 SGHRS and CDR2 YFSETQ come from the germline V gene. The CDR3 loop spans 16 amino acids. V lost 0 bases, J lost 3 bases, and 12 bases lay in between. CDR3 sequence reads: CASSLVGSGANEKLFF. In DNA form, the CDR3 reads TGCGCCAGCAGCTTGGTTGGGTCCGGGGCTAATGAAAAACTGTTTTTT.

This clone was seen once. The rearrangement joins TRBV28 to TRBJ2-7; 14 nucleotides agree with TRBD2. Germline loops: CDR1 MDHEN, CDR2 SYDVKM. Trimming at V came to 6 bases and at J to 5 bases, leaving 0 bases not matched to a gene. This CDR3 is 13 amino acids long. CDR3: CASRTSGRDEQYF. The CDR3 DNA sequence: TGTGCCAGCAGGACTAGCGGGAGGGACGAGCAGTACTTC.

The V gene is TRBV11-2, the J gene TRBJ2-3; a possible D gene is TRBD2 (6 bases). With 1 base removed from V and 2 bases from J, the gap between germline ends came to 13 bases. Germline V CDR1 and CDR2: SGHAT, FQNNGV. The CDR3 length is 16 residues. The CDR3 sequence is CASSLGGRWDTDTQYF. The CDR3 DNA is TGTGCCAGCAGCTTAGGTGGGAGGTGGGACACAGATACGCAGTATTTT.

This clone was observed a few times. The V call is TRBV5-1, the J call TRBJ2-7; D not resolved. Trimming shortened V by 0 bases and J by 8 bases, and 15 bases separated the two germline ends. The CDR3 loop spans 14 amino acids. Germline V gene lookup returns CDR1 SGHRS and CDR2 YFSETQ. CDR3: CASSLGHTPVQQYF. The CDR3 DNA reads TGCGCCAGCAGCTTGGGGCATACGCCCGTCCAGCAGTACTTC.

The V call is TRBV19, the J call TRBJ2-3; 7 nucleotides line up with TRBD2. V lost 4 bases, J lost 3 bases, and 1 base stayed unmatched. Germline V gene data show CDR1 as LNHDA and CDR2 as SQIVND (reference sequence). The CDR3 covers 13 residues. The CDR3 spells CASSSGRTDTQYF. CDR3 nucleotide sequence: TGTGCCAGTAGTAGCGGGAGAACAGATACGCAGTATTTT.

The rearrangement joins TRBV5-1 to TRBJ2-1, with D perhaps matching TRBD1 (7 bases). CDR1 SGHRS and CDR2 YFSETQ come from the germline V gene. There are 17 residues in the CDR3. Between the trimmed V and J ends, which lost 0 bases and 4 bases, there was a span of 17 bases. CDR3 protein: CASSLVGGAGGYNEQFF. Here the CDR3 DNA reads TGCGCCAGCAGCTTGGTCGGAGGGGCAGGGGGGTACAATGAGCAGTTCTTC.

V usage is TRBV7-9 and J usage is TRBJ1-1; D perhaps matches TRBD1 (5 bases). The V end lost 3 bases, the J end lost 5 bases, and 10 bases lay between the germline ends. Per germline, CDR1 SEHNR and CDR2 FQNEAQ (reference sequence). There are 13 residues in the CDR3. DNA of the CDR3: TGTGCCAGCAGCTTCTCCCGGGGGACTGAAGCTTTCTTT. This codes for CASSFSRGTEAFF. The whole variable domain, remainder taken from reference TRBV7-9 and TRBJ1-1, is DTGVSQNPRHKITKRGQNVTFRCDPISEHNRLYWYRQTLGQGPEFLTYFQNEAQLEKSRLLSDRFSAERPKGSFSTLEIQRTEQGDSAMYLCASSFSRGTEAFFGQGTRLTVV.

The chain carries TRBV29-1 and TRBJ2-5; TRBD1 might be the D (6 bases). This CDR3 spans 14 amino acids. Between the trimmed V and J ends, which lost 3 bases and 2 bases, there was a span of 13 bases. Germline CDR1 SQVTM, CDR2 ANQGSEA. CDR3 protein: CSVDSDSSQETQYF. In DNA form, the CDR3 reads TGCAGCGTTGACTCGGACAGTTCTCAAGAGACCCAGTACTTC.

V usage is TRBV7-6 and J usage is TRBJ2-3; D call uncertain. The V end was cut by 2 bases, the J end by 0 bases, with 12 bases between. This CDR3 spans 16 amino acids. CDR1 is SGHVS and CDR2 is FNYEAQ in the germline V gene. CDR3 sequence reads: CASSLSIGGSTDTQYF. CDR3 in DNA: TGTGCCAGCAGCTTAAGTATCGGCGGTAGCACAGATACGCAGTATTTT.

There are a few counts of this clone. This chain connects TRBV30 to TRBJ1-2; 7 bases map to TRBD1. The trim removed 3 bases at V and 5 bases at J, leaving 3 bases unmatched. The CDR3 covers 12 residues. Germline CDR1 reads GTSNPN; CDR2 reads SVGIG (reference sequence). CDR3: CAWRTTGYGYTF. DNA for the CDR3: TGTGCCTGGAGGACGACAGGGTATGGCTACACCTTC.

This rearrangement joins TRBV5-1 to TRBJ2-5; D possibly corresponds to TRBD1 (6 bases). The J call may be mistaken, given a closer DNA end match to TRBJ2-7. CDR1 and CDR2 from the germline V gene are SGHRS and YFSETQ. CDR3 length: 14 amino acids. The CDR3 region has the DNA TGCGCCAGCAGCCGAGAGACAGGTTCCTACGAGCAGTACTTC. Its protein is CASSRETGSYEQYF.

The CDR3 reads CASTGTRFYEQYF. The CDR3 bases are TGTGCCTCGACTGGGACACGGTTCTACGAGCAGTACTTC. J is TRBJ2-7 and V is TRBV30; TRBD1 might be the D (6 bases). This CDR3 spans 13 amino acids. Trimming pared 7 bases from V and 3 bases from J, leaving 16 bases between. In germline, CDR1 is GTSNPN, CDR2 SVGIG (reference sequence).

The V call is TRBV19, the J call TRBJ1-5, with 7 bases identical to TRBD1. Germline CDR1 is LNHDA and CDR2 is SQIVND (reference sequence). The CDR3 is 20 residues long. V lost 10 bases to trimming and J lost 1 base; unmatched junction nucleotides: 25. The CDR3 sequence: CATHPGGLLSPIASNQPQHF. The CDR3 DNA reads TGTGCCACCCACCCAGGGGGATTACTGAGCCCTATAGCAAGCAATCAGCCCCAGCATTTT.

V usage is TRBV6-5 and J usage is TRBJ1-1, with TRBD1 identical over 9 bases. This CDR3 has 13 amino acids. Trimming removed 6 bases from V and 13 bases from J; junction bases left unmatched: 12. Per germline, CDR1 MNHEY and CDR2 SVGAGI. As DNA, the CDR3 is TGTGCCAGCAGGGGTCCCGGGACAGGGTCTGGTTTCTTT. It specifies CASRGPGTGSGFF.

V and J are TRBV5-6 and TRBJ1-2; D is uncertain. The V end was cut by 4 bases, the J end by 7 bases, with 14 bases between. Germline CDR1 SGHDT, CDR2 YYEEEE. This CDR3 comprises 13 residues. This CDR3 is CASSPPLPGGYTF. The CDR3 DNA sequence: TGTGCCAGCAGCCCCCCCTTGCCCGGTGGCTACACCTTC.

The rearrangement uses TRBV7-8 and TRBJ2-2, with 11 bases fitting TRBD1. This CDR3 is 20 amino acids long. V was clipped by 5 bases and J by 4 bases; unmatched bases: 18. From germline, CDR1 is SGHVS and CDR2 FQNEAQ. The CDR3 loop is CASSRRRHPGQGVPTGELFF. For the CDR3, the DNA is TGTGCCAGCAGCCGAAGGCGTCACCCGGGACAGGGGGTTCCCACCGGGGAGCTGTTTTTT.

V is TRBV30 and J is TRBJ1-2, with 10 bases fitting TRBD1. CDR3 size: 14 residues. V was clipped by 3 bases and J by 8 bases; unmatched bases: 9. Germline V lookup: CDR1 GTSNPN, CDR2 SVGIG (reference sequence). CDR3 residues: CAWRGRDRGGGYTF. CDR3 in DNA: TGTGCCTGGAGGGGCCGGGACAGGGGTGGCGGCTACACCTTC.

This chain connects TRBV6-5 to TRBJ1-1; possibly TRBD1 for D (5 bases). V was pared by 5 bases and J by 8 bases, with 21 bases between. The CDR3 runs 15 residues. Germline V gene data show CDR1 as MNHEY and CDR2 as SVGAGI. This CDR3 is CASSPYSNRHEEAFF. DNA for the CDR3: TGTGCCAGCAGTCCCTACTCGAACAGGCATGAAGAAGCTTTCTTT.

The V call is TRBV28, the J call TRBJ2-5; TRBD1 might be the D (5 bases). The end of the DNA is better explained by TRBJ2-7, so the J call may be wrong. Per germline, CDR1 MDHEN and CDR2 SYDVKM. This CDR3 is built from 12 residues. The CDR3 coding sequence is TGTGCCAGCAGCCAGGGTCCCTACGAGCAGTACTTC. This codes for CASSQGPYEQYF.

The V call is TRBV5-6, the J call TRBJ2-2; TRBD1 matches 7 bases. The CDR3 runs to 13 residues. Trimming at V came to 1 base and at J to 6 bases, leaving 0 bases not matched to a gene. Germline CDR1 is SGHDT and CDR2 is YYEEEE. The CDR3 is CASSLQGAGELFF. The CDR3 bases are TGTGCCAGCAGCTTGCAGGGGGCCGGGGAGCTGTTTTTT.

This chain uses TRBV6-1 with TRBJ1-1, with D tentatively TRBD1 (5 bases). The CDR3 contains 15 residues. V was clipped by 0 bases and J by 0 bases, with 8 bases between them. Germline V CDR1 and CDR2: MNHNS, SASEGT. The CDR3 nucleotides read TGTGCCAGCAGTGAAGCTCAGGGAATGAACACTGAAGCTTTCTTT. It yields the protein CASSEAQGMNTEAFF.

The V gene is TRBV15, the J gene TRBJ2-7; no reliable D call. The V gene's germline CDR1 is LNHNV and CDR2 YYDKDF (reference sequence). The CDR3 is 14 amino acids. V lost 0 bases and J 6 bases, leaving 12 bases between the germline ends. The CDR3 coding sequence is TGTGCCACCAGCAGAGATAGACTCGCGGCCGAGCAGTACTTC. As protein: CATSRDRLAAEQYF.

The chain is built from TRBV9 and TRBJ2-7, with 8 bases aligning to TRBD2. Trimming took 3 bases from V and 1 from J; bases not matched to a gene: 3. Germline loops: CDR1 SGDLS, CDR2 YYNGEE. The CDR3 consists of 14 residues. The CDR3 here is CASSGLATSYEQYF. The CDR3 region has the DNA TGTGCCAGCAGCGGACTAGCGACTTCCTACGAGCAGTACTTC.